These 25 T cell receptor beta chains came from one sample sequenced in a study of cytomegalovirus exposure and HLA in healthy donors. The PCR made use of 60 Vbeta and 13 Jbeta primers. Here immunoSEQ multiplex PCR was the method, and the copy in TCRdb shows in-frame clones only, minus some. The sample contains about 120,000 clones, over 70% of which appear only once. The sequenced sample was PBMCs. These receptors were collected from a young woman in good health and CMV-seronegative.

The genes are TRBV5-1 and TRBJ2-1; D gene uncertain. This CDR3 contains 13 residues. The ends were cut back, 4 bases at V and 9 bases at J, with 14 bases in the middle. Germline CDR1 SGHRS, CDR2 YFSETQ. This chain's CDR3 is CASSPPGVGEQFF. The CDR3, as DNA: TGCGCCAGCAGCCCGCCGGGTGTGGGTGAGCAGTTCTTC.

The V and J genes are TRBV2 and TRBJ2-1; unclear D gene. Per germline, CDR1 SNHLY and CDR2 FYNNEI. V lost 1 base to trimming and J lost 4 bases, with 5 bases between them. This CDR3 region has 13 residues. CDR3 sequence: CASSEGLYNEQFF. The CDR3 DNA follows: TGTGCCAGCAGTGAAGGACTTTACAATGAGCAGTTCTTC.

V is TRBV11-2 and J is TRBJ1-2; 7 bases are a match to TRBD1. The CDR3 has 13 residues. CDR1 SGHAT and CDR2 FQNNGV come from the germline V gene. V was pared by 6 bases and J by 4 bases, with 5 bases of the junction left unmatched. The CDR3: CASSLRDSYGYTF. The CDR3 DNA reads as TGTGCCAGCAGTTTGCGGGACAGCTATGGCTACACCTTC.

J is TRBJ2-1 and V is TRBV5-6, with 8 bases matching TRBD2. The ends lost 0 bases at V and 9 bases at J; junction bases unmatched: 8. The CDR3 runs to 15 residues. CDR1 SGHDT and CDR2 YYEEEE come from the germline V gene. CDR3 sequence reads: CASSLAQREYPEQFF. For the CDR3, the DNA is TGTGCCAGCAGCTTGGCCCAGCGGGAGTACCCTGAGCAGTTCTTC.

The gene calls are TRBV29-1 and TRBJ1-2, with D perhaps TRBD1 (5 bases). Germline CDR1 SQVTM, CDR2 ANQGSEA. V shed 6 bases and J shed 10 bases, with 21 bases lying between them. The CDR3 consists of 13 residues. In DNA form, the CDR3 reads TGCAGCGTCCCCCCCCGGAGGGTAGGGGACTACACCTTC. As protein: CSVPPRRVGDYTF. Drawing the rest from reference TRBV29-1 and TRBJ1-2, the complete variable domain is SAVISQKPSRDICQRGTSLTIQCQVDSQVTMMFWYRQQPGQSLTLIATANQGSEATYESGFVIDKFPISRPNLTFSTLTVSNMSPEDSSIYLCSVPPRRVGDYTFGSGTRLTVV.

The CDR3 protein is CASSQEVRGYGYTF. As DNA, the CDR3 is TGCGCCAGCAGCCAAGAGGTCAGGGGCTATGGCTACACCTTC. This chain joins TRBV4-1 and TRBJ1-2, with D possibly matching TRBD1 (6 bases). The CDR3 length is 14 residues. V shed 0 bases and J shed 4 bases, with 9 bases lying between them. The germline gives CDR1 MGHRA, CDR2 YSYEKL.

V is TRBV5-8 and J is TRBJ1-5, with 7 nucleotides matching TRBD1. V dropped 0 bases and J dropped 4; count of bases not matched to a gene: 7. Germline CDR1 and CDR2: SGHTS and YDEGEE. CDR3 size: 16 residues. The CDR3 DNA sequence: TGTGCCAGCAGCTTGGGAGGGGGACAGCGGAATCAGCCCCAGCATTTT. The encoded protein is CASSLGGGQRNQPQHF.

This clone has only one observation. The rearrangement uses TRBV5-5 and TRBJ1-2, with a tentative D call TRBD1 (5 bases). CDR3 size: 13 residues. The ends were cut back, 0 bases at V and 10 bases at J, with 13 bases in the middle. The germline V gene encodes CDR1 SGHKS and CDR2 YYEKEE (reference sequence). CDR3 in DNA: TGTGCCAGCAGCTTGGGCTGGGAGGGGCCCTACACCTTC. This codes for CASSLGWEGPYTF.

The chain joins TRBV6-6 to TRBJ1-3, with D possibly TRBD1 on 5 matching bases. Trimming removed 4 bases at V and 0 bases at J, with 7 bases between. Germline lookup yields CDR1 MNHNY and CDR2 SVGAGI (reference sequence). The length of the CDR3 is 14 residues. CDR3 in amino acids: CASSSGISGNTIYF. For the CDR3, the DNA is TGTGCCAGCAGTTCAGGGATCTCTGGAAACACCATATATTTT.

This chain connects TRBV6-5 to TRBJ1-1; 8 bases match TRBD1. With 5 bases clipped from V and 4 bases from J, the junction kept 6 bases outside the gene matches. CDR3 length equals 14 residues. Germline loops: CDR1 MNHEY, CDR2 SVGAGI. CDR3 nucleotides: TGTGCCAGCAGTCCGGACAGGGCGTCCACTGAAGCTTTCTTT. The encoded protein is CASSPDRASTEAFF.

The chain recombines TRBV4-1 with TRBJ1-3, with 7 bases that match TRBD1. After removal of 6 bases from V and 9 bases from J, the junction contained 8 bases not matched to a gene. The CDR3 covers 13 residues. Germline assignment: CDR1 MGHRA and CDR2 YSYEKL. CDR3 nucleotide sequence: TGCGCCAGCAGACAGACAGGGAATGGCACCATATATTTT. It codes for CASRQTGNGTIYF.

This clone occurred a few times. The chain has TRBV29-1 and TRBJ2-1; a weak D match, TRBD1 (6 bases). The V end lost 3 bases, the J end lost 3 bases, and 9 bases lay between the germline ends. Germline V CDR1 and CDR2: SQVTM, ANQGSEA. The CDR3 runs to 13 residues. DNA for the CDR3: TGCAGCGTTGACAGGGGAAACTACAATGAGCAGTTCTTC. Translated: CSVDRGNYNEQFF.

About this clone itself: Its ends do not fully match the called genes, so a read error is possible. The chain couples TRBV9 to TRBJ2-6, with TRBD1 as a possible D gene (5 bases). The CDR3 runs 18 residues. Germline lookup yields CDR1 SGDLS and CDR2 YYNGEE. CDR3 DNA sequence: TGTGCCAGCAGCGTAGGGCCGATCAGGCGCTCTGGGGCCAACGGCCTGACTTTC. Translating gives CASSVGPIRRSGANGLTF. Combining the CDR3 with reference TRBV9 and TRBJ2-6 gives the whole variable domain DSGVTQTPKHLITATGQRVTLRCSPRSGDLSVYWYQQSLDQGLQFLIQYYNGEERAKGNILERFSAQQFPDLHSELNLSSLELGDSALYFCASSVGPIRRSGANGLTFGAGSRLTVL.

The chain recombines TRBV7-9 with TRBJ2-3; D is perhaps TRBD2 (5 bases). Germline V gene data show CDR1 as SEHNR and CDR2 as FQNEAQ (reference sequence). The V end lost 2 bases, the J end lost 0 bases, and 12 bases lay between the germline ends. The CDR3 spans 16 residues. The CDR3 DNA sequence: TGTGCCAGCAGCTTACCCAGCGGAACTAGCACAGATACGCAGTATTTT. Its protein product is CASSLPSGTSTDTQYF.

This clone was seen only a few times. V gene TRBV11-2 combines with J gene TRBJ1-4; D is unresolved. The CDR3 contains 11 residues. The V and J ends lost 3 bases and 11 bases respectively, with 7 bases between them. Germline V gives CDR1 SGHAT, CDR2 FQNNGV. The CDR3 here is CASSLGLKLFF. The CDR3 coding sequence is TGTGCCAGCAGCTTGGGCTTGAAACTGTTTTTT.

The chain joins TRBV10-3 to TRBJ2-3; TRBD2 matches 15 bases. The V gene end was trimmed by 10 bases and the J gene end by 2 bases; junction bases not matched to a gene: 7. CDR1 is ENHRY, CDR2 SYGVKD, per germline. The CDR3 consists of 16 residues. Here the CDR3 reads CATGLAGGPPTDTQYF. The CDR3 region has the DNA TGTGCCACGGGACTAGCGGGGGGCCCACCCACAGATACGCAGTATTTT.

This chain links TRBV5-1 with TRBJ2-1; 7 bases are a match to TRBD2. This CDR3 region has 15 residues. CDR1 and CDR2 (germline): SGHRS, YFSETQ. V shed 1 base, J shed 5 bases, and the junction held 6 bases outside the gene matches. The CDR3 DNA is TGCGCCAGCAGCTTGCAAACTAGCGCTGACAATGAGCAGTTCTTC. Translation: CASSLQTSADNEQFF.

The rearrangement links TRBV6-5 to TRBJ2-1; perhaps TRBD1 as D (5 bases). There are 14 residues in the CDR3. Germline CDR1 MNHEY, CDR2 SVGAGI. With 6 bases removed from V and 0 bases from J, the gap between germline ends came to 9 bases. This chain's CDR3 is CASSDDSSYNEQFF. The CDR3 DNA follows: TGTGCCAGCAGCGATGACAGCTCCTACAATGAGCAGTTCTTC.

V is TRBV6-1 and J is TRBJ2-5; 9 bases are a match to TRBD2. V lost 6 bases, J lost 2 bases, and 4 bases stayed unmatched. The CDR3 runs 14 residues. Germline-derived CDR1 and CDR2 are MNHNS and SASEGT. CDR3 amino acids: CASRRLAAQETQYF. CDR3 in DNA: TGTGCCAGCAGGAGACTAGCGGCACAAGAGACCCAGTACTTC.

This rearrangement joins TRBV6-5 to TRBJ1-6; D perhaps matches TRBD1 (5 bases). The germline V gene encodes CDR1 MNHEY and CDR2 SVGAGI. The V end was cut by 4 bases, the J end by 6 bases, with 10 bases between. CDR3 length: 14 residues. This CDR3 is CASSSTASNSPLHF. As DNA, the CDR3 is TGTGCCAGCAGTTCGACAGCGTCTAATTCACCCCTCCACTTT.

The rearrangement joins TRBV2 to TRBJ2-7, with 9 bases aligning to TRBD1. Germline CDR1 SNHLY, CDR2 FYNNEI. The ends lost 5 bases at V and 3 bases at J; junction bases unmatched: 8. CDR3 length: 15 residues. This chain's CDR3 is CASSSPGQGIYEQYF. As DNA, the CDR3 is TGTGCCAGCAGTTCCCCGGGACAGGGAATCTACGAGCAGTACTTC.

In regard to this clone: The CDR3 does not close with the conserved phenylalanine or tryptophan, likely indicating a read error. CDR3 amino acids: CASSLDREAEAFL. In DNA, the CDR3 is TGCGCCAGCAGCCTGGACAGGGAGGCTGAAGCTTTCCTT. This chain connects TRBV4-1 to TRBJ1-1; 8 bases line up with TRBD1. Germline CDR1 and CDR2: MGHRA and YSYEKL. The CDR3 is made up of 13 amino acids. With V trimmed by 4 bases and J by 6 bases, 4 bases remained unmatched.

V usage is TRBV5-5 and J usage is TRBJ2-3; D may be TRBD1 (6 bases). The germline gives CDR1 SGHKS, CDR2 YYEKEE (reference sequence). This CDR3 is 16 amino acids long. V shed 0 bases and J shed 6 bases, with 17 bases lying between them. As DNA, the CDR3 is TGTGCCAGCAGCTTGGTGTTTAGGGGGAGTTTGGATACGCAGTATTTT. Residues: CASSLVFRGSLDTQYF.

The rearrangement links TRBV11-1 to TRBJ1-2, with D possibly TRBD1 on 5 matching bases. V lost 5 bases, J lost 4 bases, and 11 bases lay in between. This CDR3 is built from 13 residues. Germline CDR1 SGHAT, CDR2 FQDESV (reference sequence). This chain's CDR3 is CASSPAGLYGYTF. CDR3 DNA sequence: TGTGCCAGCAGCCCGGCGGGGCTCTATGGCTACACCTTC.

The CDR3 region is CASSPQGLGSYGYTF. DNA of the CDR3: TGTGCCAGCAGTCCACAGGGTTTGGGGAGCTATGGCTACACCTTC. This chain joins TRBV2 and TRBJ1-2; TRBD1 is a possible D gene (6 bases). V was shortened by 5 bases and J by 4 bases, with 17 bases between the two germline ends. The CDR3 covers 15 residues. Germline lookup yields CDR1 SNHLY and CDR2 FYNNEI. The full variable domain, completed using reference TRBV2 and TRBJ1-2, is EPEVTQTPSHQVTQMGQEVILRCVPISNHLYFYWYRQILGQKVEFLVSFYNNEISEKSEIFDDQFSVERPDGSNFTLKIRSTKLEDSAMYFCASSPQGLGSYGYTFGSGTRLTVV.